This T cell receptor (beta chain) emerged from a study of response to subunit inactivated influenza vaccine. With regard to this clonotype: Its target is not known.

Overall study findings and caveats: Each seasonal flu vaccination may recruit only limited new T cells, authors suggested.

Each CDR3 protein gets one entry after TCRdb re-called the RT-PCR reads with MiXCR. The sample includes 500,000 to 600,000 distinct CDR3 sequences, under 15% of them seen just once. The TCR comes from a man in his forties or fifties who received an inactivated influenza vaccine. Specimen: PBMCs from blood, collected around seven weeks after vaccination.

The CDR3 DNA reads as TGCGCCAGCAGCTGGGGACAGACGACCGGGGAGCTGTTTTTT. It translates to CASSWGQTTGELFF. The genes are TRBV5-1 and TRBJ2-2; 7 nucleotides match TRBD1. Unmatched junction bases numbered 4, after V lost 3 bases and J lost 5 bases. Germline CDR1 and CDR2: SGHRS and YFSETQ. The CDR3 spans 14 residues.